These 16 T cell receptor beta chains originate from one sample sequenced in a study of persistence of HIV-infected CD4 T cells. These receptors lack a known antigen. Lysates of CMV-infected fibroblasts at approximately 9.6 ug/mL stimulated these cells. Sorting selected CD4+ T cells upregulating both CD40 ligand and CD69. The libraries were made with immunoSEQ version 4 in survey mode. TCRdb keeps only in-frame clones here, not all; method: immunoSEQ multiplex PCR. This table holds more than 15,000 clones, almost 65% found once. The sample was CD4+ T cells sorted from PBMCs after 18-hour stimulation, taken from a patient who received antiretroviral therapy. Every receptor here comes from an adult woman with HIV who was CMV-seropositive.

The chain links TRBV10-2 to TRBJ2-2; the D gene is possibly TRBD1 (5 bases). Germline-derived CDR1 and CDR2 are WSHSY and SAAADI. Trimming cost V 6 bases and J 4 bases, with 9 bases left between them. This CDR3 is 13 amino acids long. DNA for the CDR3: TGCGCCAGCAGCGGACAAGCCACCGGGGAGCTGTTTTTT. It codes for CASSGQATGELFF.

The chain is built from TRBV12-3 or TRBV12-4 and TRBJ1-1; unclear D gene. Trimming stripped 3 bases from V and 3 bases from J, with 8 bases between. The CDR3 contains 13 residues. The CDR3 sequence is CASSFERYTEAFF. The CDR3 DNA reads TGTGCCAGCAGTTTCGAGAGGTACACTGAAGCTTTCTTT.

J is TRBJ2-5 and V is TRBV19; D possibly corresponds to TRBD2 (6 bases). Germline V lookup: CDR1 LNHDA, CDR2 SQIVND (reference sequence). This CDR3 is 14 amino acids long. V was shortened by 5 bases and J by 2 bases, with 12 bases between the two germline ends. The CDR3 region has the DNA TGTGCCAGTAGTGGCGGTGGAGGGCAAGAGACCCAGTACTTC. Amino acid sequence: CASSGGGGQETQYF.

The chain combines TRBV5-1 with TRBJ1-6, with 7 positions matching TRBD1. Trimming at V came to 4 bases and at J to 10 bases, leaving 14 bases not matched to a gene. This CDR3 is built from 16 residues. CDR1 is SGHRS, CDR2 YFSETQ, per germline. The CDR3 here is CASSLEGAASVSPLHF. CDR3 DNA sequence: TGCGCCAGCAGCCTGGAGGGGGCGGCATCCGTATCACCCCTCCACTTT.

V and J are TRBV5-5 and TRBJ1-1; D remains ambiguous. CDR3 length equals 14 residues. The germline gives CDR1 SGHKS, CDR2 YYEKEE (reference sequence). With 5 bases removed from V and 1 base from J, the gap between germline ends came to 12 bases. The CDR3 here is CASSFDGWNTEAFF. In DNA, the CDR3 is TGTGCCAGCAGTTTTGACGGATGGAACACTGAAGCTTTCTTT.

V usage is TRBV5-4 and J usage is TRBJ1-1, with a tentative D call TRBD1 (6 bases). Germline values: CDR1 SGHNT, CDR2 YYREEE (reference sequence). Between the trimmed V and J ends, which lost 0 bases and 1 base, there was a span of 10 bases. The CDR3 is made up of 15 amino acids. This chain's CDR3 is CASSLGRGTNTEAFF. The CDR3 DNA follows: TGTGCCAGCAGCTTGGGCAGGGGTACGAACACTGAAGCTTTCTTT.

The chain employs TRBV5-1 and TRBJ2-1, with TRBD2 matching 13 bases. The CDR3 has 17 residues. Per germline, CDR1 SGHRS and CDR2 YFSETQ. Germline trimming cut 0 bases from V and 6 bases from J; bases unmatched to any gene: 6. The CDR3 DNA sequence: TGCGCCAGCAGCTTGGCGCCGGGACTAGCGGGATTCAATGAGCAGTTCTTC. It is translated as CASSLAPGLAGFNEQFF.

This clone was counted only a few times. The chain recombines TRBV2 with TRBJ2-2; tentatively, D is TRBD1 or TRBD2 (5 bases each). The CDR3 consists of 14 residues. Germline V gives CDR1 SNHLY, CDR2 FYNNEI. Between the trimmed V and J ends, which lost 9 bases and 3 bases, there was a span of 14 bases. The CDR3 DNA is TGTGCCAGAAAGGGACCAATCGACACCGGGGAGCTGTTTTTT. It specifies CARKGPIDTGELFF. Drawing the rest from reference TRBV2 and TRBJ2-2, the complete variable domain is EPEVTQTPSHQVTQMGQEVILRCVPISNHLYFYWYRQILGQKVEFLVSFYNNEISEKSEIFDDQFSVERPDGSNFTLKIRSTKLEDSAMYFCARKGPIDTGELFFGEGSRLTVL.

The J gene is TRBJ2-1, the V gene TRBV29-1, with D perhaps TRBD2 (5 bases). Trimming pared 1 base from V and 8 bases from J, leaving 9 bases between. The CDR3 extends over 12 amino acids. Germline CDR1 and CDR2: SQVTM and ANQGSEA. DNA for the CDR3: TGCAGCGTTGAAGTTTACGGGGATGAGCAGTTCTTC. Amino acid sequence: CSVEVYGDEQFF.

This clone was seen a handful of times. The chain combines TRBV23-1 with TRBJ1-2, with 7 bases fitting TRBD1. TRBV23-1 is an ORF for which the function is uncertain. The CDR3 is 15 amino acids. Unmatched junction bases numbered 12, after V lost 6 bases and J lost 5 bases. CDR3 protein: CASRLEVAGGYGYTF. DNA of the CDR3: TGCGCCAGCAGACTGGAGGTGGCAGGGGGATATGGCTACACCTTC.

The rearrangement uses TRBV9 and TRBJ2-2, with 8 bases fitting TRBD2. Germline V gene data show CDR1 as SGDLS and CDR2 as YYNGEE. CDR3 length equals 15 residues. The junction had 7 bases not matched to a gene; V was cut back by 3 bases and J by 6 bases. CDR3 sequence (DNA): TGTGCCAGCAGCGCAACCGGGGGGGCCGCCGGGGAGCTGTTTTTT. This gives the protein CASSATGGAAGELFF.

The rearrangement uses TRBV18 and TRBJ1-1; TRBD1 agrees at 11 bases. CDR3 length: 18 amino acids. CDR1 is KGHSH, CDR2 LQKENI, per germline. V lost 3 bases to trimming and J lost 0 bases; unmatched junction nucleotides: 9. As DNA, the CDR3 is TGTGCCAGCTCACCCCAAGGACAGGGGGCAGGCGTGAACACTGAAGCTTTCTTT. Its translation: CASSPQGQGAGVNTEAFF.

This chain joins TRBV3-1 (or the pseudogene TRBV3-2) and TRBJ2-5, with a tentative D call TRBD1 (9 bases). V shed 4 bases and J shed 1 base, with 28 bases lying between them. The CDR3 extends over 20 amino acids. Germline V lookup: CDR1 LGHDT, CDR2 YNNKEL (reference sequence). The CDR3 DNA reads as TGTGCCAGCAGCCGTAGCGGGACAGGGTCGTTGAGAGCGTCCCAAGAGACCCAGTACTTC. Its protein is CASSRSGTGSLRASQETQYF.

V is TRBV2 and J is TRBJ1-4; 7 bases match TRBD1. The CDR3 totals 15 residues. V was pared by 5 bases and J by 8 bases, with 11 bases of the junction left unmatched. CDR1 is SNHLY, CDR2 FYNNEI, per germline. The CDR3 spells CASSPELPRGEKLFF. CDR3 nucleotide sequence: TGTGCCAGCAGTCCCGAACTGCCCAGGGGGGAAAAACTGTTTTTT.

In this sample, this clone turned up a few times. The rearrangement uses TRBV30 and TRBJ1-1; D is unclear. Germline V gene sequence: CDR1 GTSNPN, CDR2 SVGIG (reference sequence). The V end lost 1 base, the J end lost 7 bases, and 13 bases lay between the germline ends. There are 13 residues in the CDR3. Here the CDR3 DNA reads TGTGCCTGGAGTGGTTATCGGCCGTTTGAAGCTTTCTTT. Translation: CAWSGYRPFEAFF.

This rearrangement joins TRBV2 to TRBJ1-4; 7 bases match TRBD1. The CDR3 sequence is 15 residues long. Per the germline V gene, CDR1 is SNHLY and CDR2 is FYNNEI. Germline trimming cut 6 bases from V and 9 bases from J; bases unmatched to any gene: 13. CDR3 DNA: TGTGCCAGCAGCTACGAGGGAAGGGGGCGAAAAAAACTGTTTTTT. Protein sequence: CASSYEGRGRKKLFF.